The subject of this entry is one TCR beta chain. As yet, its antigen is unknown. At one of its ends the junction is not consistent with the germline gene, which may arise from a read error. The CDR3 covers 13 residues. Germline assignment: CDR1 SSHAT and CDR2 FNYEAQ (reference sequence). This specimen comes from a study of cytomegalovirus exposure and HLA in healthy donors. A multiplex PCR was run with 60 Vbeta primers and 13 Jbeta primers. This table comes from immunoSEQ multiplex PCR, and its TCRdb copy is limited to in-frame clones, with some not included. This sample yields about 150,000 clones, of which around 73% are seen a single time; roughly 1.7% belongs to the top ten. Study-wide findings and caveats: Later analysis associated a missense DCLRE1C variant with TCR beta V- and J-gene trimming. In a later analysis, donors in an Asian-associated ancestry cluster reportedly had fewer N-insertions in productive TCRs than the cohort mean. A previous analysis found most TCR beta V segments productive roughly 87% or roughly 30% of the time.

Sample: PBMCs. The TCR originated in a woman aged 18-35 years in good health and CMV-seronegative. The rearrangement uses TRBV7-7 and TRBJ1-4; D unresolved. The CDR3 sequence is CASSFREREKLFF. The CDR3 bases are TGTGCTAGCAGCTTTAGGGAGCGGGAAAAACTGTTTTTT. The full variable domain, with the rest looked up from reference TRBV7-7 and TRBJ1-4, is GAGVSQSPRYKVTKRGQDVTLRCDPISSHATLYWYQQALGQGPEFLTYFNYEAQPDKSGLPSDRFSAERPEGSISTLTIQRTEQRDSAMYRCASSFREREKLFFGSGTQLSVL.